One sample yielded the 20 T cell receptor beta chains listed below, sequenced in a study of T-cell memory formation after mild COVID-19. TCRdb reanalysed the 5' RACE reads using MiXCR and keeps one entry per CDR3 protein. The table lists fewer than 95,000 distinct CDR3 sequences, less than 15% of them singletons. Input material: PBMCs or a T cell subset sorted from them (not recorded which). Source of these receptors: an adult woman who had mild COVID-19 (a few samples of this study predate the infection). Cell type and time point are not known.

The chain has TRBV5-6 and TRBJ1-2, with 7 bases matching TRBD1. Trimming took 2 bases from V and 5 from J; bases not matched to a gene: 12. This CDR3 region has 16 residues. Germline CDR1 reads SGHDT; CDR2 reads YYEEEE. The CDR3 is CASSLPVGDSLYGYTF. The CDR3 nucleotides read TGTGCCAGCAGCTTACCCGTGGGGGACAGCCTTTATGGCTACACCTTC. Complete variable domain (other parts from reference TRBV5-6 and TRBJ1-2): DAGVTQSPTHLIKTRGQQVTLRCSPKSGHDTVSWYQQALGQGPQFIFQYYEEEERQRGNFPDRFSGHQFPNYSSELNVNALLLGDSALYLCASSLPVGDSLYGYTFGSGTRLTVV.

The chain uses TRBV7-2 and TRBJ2-7; 9 bases are a match to TRBD2. V was clipped by 5 bases and J by 4 bases; unmatched bases: 15. CDR3 length: 17 residues. Germline assignment: CDR1 SGHTA and CDR2 FQGNSA. The CDR3 coding sequence is TGTGCCAGCAGCGCCCCTTGGAGCGGGGGGCTTCCGTACGAGCAGTACTTC. Protein sequence: CASSAPWSGGLPYEQYF.

This chain links TRBV3-1 with TRBJ1-1; no firm D call. V lost 0 bases, J lost 0 bases, and 5 bases lay in between. The CDR3 contains 14 residues. The germline gives CDR1 LGHDT, CDR2 YNNKEL (reference sequence). CDR3 bases: TGTGCCAGCAGCCAAGATGGATTGAACACTGAAGCTTTCTTT. Its protein product is CASSQDGLNTEAFF.

The DNA for the CDR3 is TGCGCCAGCAGCCAAGTAGGAGTAAATTACGAGCAGTACTTC. This sequence encodes CASSQVGVNYEQYF. This rearrangement joins TRBV4-1 to TRBJ2-7; no clear D gene. Trimming shortened V by 1 base and J by 4 bases, and 11 bases separated the two germline ends. The V gene's germline CDR1 is MGHRA and CDR2 YSYEKL. The CDR3 is 14 residues long.

This clonotype was recorded a few times. The V and J genes are TRBV27 and TRBJ2-7; the D is unclear. V was clipped by 3 bases and J by 3 bases, with 12 bases between them. This CDR3 is 14 amino acids long. In germline, CDR1 is MNHEY, CDR2 SMNVEV (reference sequence). This CDR3 is CASSLAGRYYEQYF. CDR3 sequence (DNA): TGTGCCAGCAGTTTGGCAGGACGGTACTACGAGCAGTACTTC.

In this sample, this clonotype turned up a few times. This chain joins TRBV25-1 and TRBJ1-2; tentative D call: TRBD1 (5 bases). The CDR3 spans 14 residues. Looked up from germline, CDR1 is MGHDK and CDR2 is SYGVNS. V shed 4 bases and J shed 6 bases, with 15 bases lying between them. CDR3 residues: CASSVQGNFDGYTF. CDR3 DNA: TGTGCCAGCAGTGTCCAGGGAAATTTTGATGGCTACACCTTC.

The rearrangement uses TRBV6-6 and TRBJ1-1, with 7 bases identical to TRBD1. The CDR3 contains 12 residues. Germline CDR1 and CDR2: MNHNY and SVGAGI (reference sequence). Trimming took 5 bases from V and 4 from J; bases not matched to a gene: 1. CDR3 in amino acids: CASSGDSTEAFF. The CDR3 coding sequence is TGTGCCAGCAGTGGGGACAGCACTGAAGCTTTCTTT.

This clonotype appeared many times. V usage is TRBV5-1 and J usage is TRBJ2-1; D may match TRBD1 or TRBD2 (5 bases each). CDR1 SGHRS and CDR2 YFSETQ come from the germline V gene. V lost 4 bases to trimming and J lost 8 bases, with 19 bases between them. The CDR3 contains 15 residues. The CDR3 loop reads CASSSTEGQVDEQFF. The CDR3 coding sequence is TGCGCCAGCAGCAGTACCGAGGGGCAGGTCGATGAGCAGTTCTTC.

This clonotype has only a few counts. The CDR3 loop is CAIRNPSSGDTQYF. The CDR3 DNA follows: TGTGCCATCAGGAACCCCTCTAGTGGAGATACGCAGTATTTT. The rearrangement joins TRBV10-3 to TRBJ2-3; D is uncertain. Trimming pared 6 bases from V and 5 bases from J, leaving 15 bases between. The CDR3 sequence is 14 residues long. The germline V gene has CDR1 ENHRY and CDR2 SYGVKD.

This clonotype has only a few counts. The chain uses TRBV19 and TRBJ2-1; D not resolved. This CDR3 has 13 amino acids. Trimming left V 3 bases short and J 7 bases short, with 10 bases between. CDR1 is LNHDA, CDR2 SQIVND, per germline (reference sequence). CDR3: CASSMQKQNEQFF. The CDR3 nucleotides are TGTGCCAGTAGTATGCAGAAGCAGAATGAGCAGTTCTTC.

The chain has TRBV7-8 and TRBJ2-1; 7 bases align to TRBD2. This CDR3 contains 15 residues. Trimming removed 2 bases from V and 5 bases from J; junction bases left unmatched: 6. Germline CDR1 and CDR2: SGHVS and FQNEAQ. CDR3 amino acids: CASSLLSGADNEQFF. DNA of the CDR3: TGTGCCAGCAGCTTATTGAGCGGGGCCGACAATGAGCAGTTCTTC. Combining the CDR3 with reference TRBV7-8 and TRBJ2-1 gives the whole variable domain GAGVSQSPRYKVAKRGQDVALRCDPISGHVSLFWYQQALGQGPEFLTYFQNEAQLDKSGLPSDRFFAERPEGSVSTLKIQRTQQEDSAVYLCASSLLSGADNEQFFGPGTRLTVL.

The V and J genes are TRBV5-1 and TRBJ2-2, with 8 bases fitting TRBD1. The germline gives CDR1 SGHRS, CDR2 YFSETQ. This CDR3 is 15 amino acids long. Trimming at V came to 0 bases and at J to 6 bases, leaving 4 bases not matched to a gene. The CDR3 DNA follows: TGCGCCAGCAGCTTGGGCCAGGGGGCTTCCGGGGAGCTGTTTTTT. Amino acids: CASSLGQGASGELFF.

The chain has TRBV27 and TRBJ2-7; D could derive from TRBD1 or TRBD2 (5 bases each). The CDR3 is 13 residues long. The germline CDR1 and CDR2 sequences are MNHEY and SMNVEV (reference sequence). V gave up 3 bases and J gave up 6 bases, with 12 bases separating them. CDR3 region: CASSFRDRGEQYF. CDR3 sequence (DNA): TGTGCCAGCAGTTTCCGGGACCGGGGCGAGCAGTACTTC.

This clonotype was seen many times. The chain is built from TRBV7-8 and TRBJ2-1, with 10 bases lining up with TRBD2. J was trimmed by 4 bases and V by 5 bases; bases with no gene match: 5. The CDR3 spans 15 residues. CDR1 and CDR2 (germline): SGHVS, FQNEAQ. CDR3 nucleotides: TGTGCCAGCAGCGCGTCTAGCGGGGGATACAATGAGCAGTTCTTC. Residues: CASSASSGGYNEQFF.

This chain connects TRBV11-2 to TRBJ2-1; 11 positions agree with TRBD2. Per germline, CDR1 SGHAT and CDR2 FQNNGV. This CDR3 has 18 residues. The V segment lost 3 bases and the J segment 3 bases; nucleotides outside the gene matches: 10. CDR3 nucleotides: TGTGCCAGCAGCTTTAGTACCGGGACTAGCGGTCACTACAATGAGCAGTTCTTC. It specifies CASSFSTGTSGHYNEQFF.

The sample holds a few counts of this clonotype. The chain joins TRBV20-1 to TRBJ2-1; TRBD2 agrees at 12 bases. The CDR3 consists of 15 residues. V shed 0 bases, J shed 4 bases, and the junction held 1 base outside the gene matches. Germline CDR1 is DFQATT and CDR2 is SNEGSKA (reference sequence). The CDR3 DNA reads TGCAGTGCTAGAGATGGACTAGCGGGGTACAATGAGCAGTTCTTC. Encoded protein: CSARDGLAGYNEQFF.

The rearrangement links TRBV14 to TRBJ2-7; D uncertain. V was trimmed by 4 bases and J by 3 bases, leaving 19 bases between them. The germline CDR1 and CDR2 sequences are SGHDN and FVKESK. CDR3 length: 16 residues. CDR3 region: CASSLDLSHGRYEQYF. In DNA form, the CDR3 reads TGTGCCAGCAGCCTTGATCTTAGCCATGGACGCTACGAGCAGTACTTC. Full variable domain (missing parts from reference TRBV14 and TRBJ2-7): EAGVTQFPSHSVIEKGQTVTLRCDPISGHDNLYWYRRVMGKEIKFLLHFVKESKQDESGMPNNRFLAERTGGTYSTLKVQPAELEDSGVYFCASSLDLSHGRYEQYFGPGTRLTVT.

V is TRBV12-3 or TRBV12-4 and J is TRBJ2-1; 14 bases match TRBD2. This CDR3 spans 18 amino acids. The J segment lost 8 bases and the V segment lost 4 bases, leaving 13 bases of the junction unmatched. CDR3 sequence: CASSSVDPGTSGSHEQFF. In nucleotides, the CDR3 is TGTGCCAGCAGTTCTGTAGATCCCGGGACTAGCGGGAGCCATGAGCAGTTCTTC.

This clonotype was counted a few times. The rearrangement joins TRBV20-1 to TRBJ1-3; no reliable D call. CDR3 length equals 16 residues. Germline assignment: CDR1 DFQATT and CDR2 SNEGSKA (reference sequence). Trimming took 3 bases from V and 0 from J, leaving 15 bases between them. CDR3 sequence (DNA): TGCAGTGCTAGTTTCATGCGGGAGCTCTCTGGAAACACCATATATTTT. Its translation is CSASFMRELSGNTIYF.

This clonotype came up a few times. This rearrangement joins TRBV5-1 to TRBJ2-1; TRBD2 aligns across 8 bases. The V and J ends lost 5 bases and 1 base, in that order; junction bases with no gene match: 11. Germline V gene sequence: CDR1 SGHRS, CDR2 YFSETQ. The CDR3 is 17 residues long. The CDR3 spells CASSQRGLEGSYNEQFF. The CDR3 nucleotides are TGCGCCAGCAGTCAGAGGGGACTAGAAGGTTCCTACAATGAGCAGTTCTTC.